This TCR beta chain was sequenced for a study of cytomegalovirus exposure and HLA in healthy donors. Whole-study results and caveats: Sequencing depth roughly uniform across donors was assumed in presence/absence analyses. Reports state that TCR beta sequences accurately predicted most subjects' HLA-A and HLA-B alleles.

Concerning this clone: Its antigen is unidentified.

PCR employed 60 Vbeta and 13 Jbeta primers. The method was immunoSEQ multiplex PCR; TCRdb's version includes in-frame clones alone and lacks a portion of them. This sample has hundreds of thousands of clones; about 80% occur once, and the top ten carry 0.58%. The specimen was PBMCs. This clonotype was obtained from a woman aged 40 to 49 in good health and CMV-seronegative.

This CDR3 reads CASSKREGASSPLHF. The CDR3 bases are TGTGCCAGCAGTAAACGTGAGGGGGCATCATCACCCCTCCACTTT. The chain links TRBV28 to TRBJ1-6; 7 nucleotides align to TRBD1. Germline assignment: CDR1 MDHEN and CDR2 SYDVKM. This CDR3 is built from 15 residues. Germline trimming cut 5 bases from V and 10 bases from J; bases unmatched to any gene: 11.